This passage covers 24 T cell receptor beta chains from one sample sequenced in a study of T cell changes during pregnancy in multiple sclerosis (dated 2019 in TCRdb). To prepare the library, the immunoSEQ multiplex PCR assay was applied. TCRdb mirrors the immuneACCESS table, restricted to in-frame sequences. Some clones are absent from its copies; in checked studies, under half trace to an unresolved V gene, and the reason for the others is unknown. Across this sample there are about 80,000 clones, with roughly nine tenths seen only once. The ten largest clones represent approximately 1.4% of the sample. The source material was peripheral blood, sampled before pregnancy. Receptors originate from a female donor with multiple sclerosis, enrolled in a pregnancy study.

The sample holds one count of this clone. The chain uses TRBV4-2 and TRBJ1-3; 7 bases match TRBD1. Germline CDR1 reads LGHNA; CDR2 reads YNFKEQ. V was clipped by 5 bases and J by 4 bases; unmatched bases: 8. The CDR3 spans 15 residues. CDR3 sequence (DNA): TGTGCCAGCAGCGGCACAGGGGCGGGAGGAAACACCATATATTTT. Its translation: CASSGTGAGGNTIYF.

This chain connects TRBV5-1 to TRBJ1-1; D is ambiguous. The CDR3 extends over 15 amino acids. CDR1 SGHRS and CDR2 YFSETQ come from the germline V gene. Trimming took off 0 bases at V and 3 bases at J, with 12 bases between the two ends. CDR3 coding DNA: TGCGCCAGCAGCTTGGGGCAGAGACACTACACTGAAGCTTTCTTT. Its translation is CASSLGQRHYTEAFF.

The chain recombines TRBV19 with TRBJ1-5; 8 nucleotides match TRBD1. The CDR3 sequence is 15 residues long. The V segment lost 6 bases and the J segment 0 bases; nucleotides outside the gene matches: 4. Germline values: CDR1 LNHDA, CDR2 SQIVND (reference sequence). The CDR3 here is CASSTTGVSNQPQHF. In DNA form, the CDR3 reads TGTGCCAGTAGCACGACAGGGGTTAGCAATCAGCCCCAGCATTTT.

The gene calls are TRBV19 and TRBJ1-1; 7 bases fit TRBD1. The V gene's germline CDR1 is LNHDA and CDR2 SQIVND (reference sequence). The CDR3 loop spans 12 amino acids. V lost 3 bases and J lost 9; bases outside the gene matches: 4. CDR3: CASSIIGGKAFF. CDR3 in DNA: TGTGCCAGTAGTATTATAGGGGGCAAAGCTTTCTTT.

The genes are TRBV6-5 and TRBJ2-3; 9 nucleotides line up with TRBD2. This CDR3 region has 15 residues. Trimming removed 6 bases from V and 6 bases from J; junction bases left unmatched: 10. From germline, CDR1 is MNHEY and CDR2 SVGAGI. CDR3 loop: CASSPTGGGADTQYF. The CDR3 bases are TGTGCCAGCAGCCCCACGGGCGGGGGGGCCGATACGCAGTATTTT.

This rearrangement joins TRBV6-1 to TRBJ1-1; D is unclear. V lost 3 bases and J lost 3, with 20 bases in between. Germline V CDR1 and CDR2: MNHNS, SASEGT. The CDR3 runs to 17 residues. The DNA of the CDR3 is TGTGCCAGCAGTGAGAGGTTGGGCGCGGGCCAGGACACTGAAGCTTTCTTT. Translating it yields CASSERLGAGQDTEAFF.

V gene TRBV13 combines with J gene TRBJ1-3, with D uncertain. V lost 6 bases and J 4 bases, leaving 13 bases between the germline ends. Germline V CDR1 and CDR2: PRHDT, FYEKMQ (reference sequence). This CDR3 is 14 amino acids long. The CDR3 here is CASSFGTEGNTIYF. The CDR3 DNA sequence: TGTGCCAGCAGTTTCGGAACAGAAGGAAACACCATATATTTT.

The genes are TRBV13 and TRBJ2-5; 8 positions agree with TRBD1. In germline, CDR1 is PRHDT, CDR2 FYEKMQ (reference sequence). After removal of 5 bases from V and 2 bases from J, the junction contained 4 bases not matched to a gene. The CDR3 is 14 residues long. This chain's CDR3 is CASSAHRGQETQYF. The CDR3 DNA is TGTGCCAGCAGCGCCCACAGGGGGCAAGAGACCCAGTACTTC.

This CDR3 is CASSSPQTSGEGNTGELFF. The CDR3 DNA follows: TGTGCCAGCAGCTCCCCCCAGACTAGCGGGGAGGGGAACACCGGGGAGCTGTTTTTT. V gene TRBV7-6 combines with J gene TRBJ2-2; 11 positions match TRBD2. Germline CDR1 SGHVS, CDR2 FNYEAQ. CDR3 length: 19 residues. V trimming: 4 bases; J trimming: 1 base; junction bases outside the gene matches: 11.

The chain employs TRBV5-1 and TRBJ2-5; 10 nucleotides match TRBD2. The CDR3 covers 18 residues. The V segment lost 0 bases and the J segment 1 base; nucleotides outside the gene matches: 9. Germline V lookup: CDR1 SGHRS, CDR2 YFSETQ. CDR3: CASSLAPLAGETQETQYF. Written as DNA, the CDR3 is TGCGCCAGCAGCTTGGCGCCTCTAGCGGGGGAAACCCAAGAGACCCAGTACTTC.

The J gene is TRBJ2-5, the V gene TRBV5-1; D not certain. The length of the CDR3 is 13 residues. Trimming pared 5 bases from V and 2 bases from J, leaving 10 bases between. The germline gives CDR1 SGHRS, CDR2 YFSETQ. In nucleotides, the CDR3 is TGCGCCAGCAGTCGCGTCTATCAAGAGACCCAGTACTTC. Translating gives CASSRVYQETQYF.

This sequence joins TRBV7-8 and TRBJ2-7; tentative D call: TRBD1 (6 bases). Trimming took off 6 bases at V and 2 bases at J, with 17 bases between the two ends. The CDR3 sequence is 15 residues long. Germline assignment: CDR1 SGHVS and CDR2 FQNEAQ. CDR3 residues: CASRTPGTSAYEQYF. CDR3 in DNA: TGTGCCAGCAGAACGCCTGGGACATCCGCCTACGAGCAGTACTTC. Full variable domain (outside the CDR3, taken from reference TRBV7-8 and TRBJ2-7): GAGVSQSPRYKVAKRGQDVALRCDPISGHVSLFWYQQALGQGPEFLTYFQNEAQLDKSGLPSDRFFAERPEGSVSTLKIQRTQQEDSAVYLCASRTPGTSAYEQYFGPGTRLTVT.

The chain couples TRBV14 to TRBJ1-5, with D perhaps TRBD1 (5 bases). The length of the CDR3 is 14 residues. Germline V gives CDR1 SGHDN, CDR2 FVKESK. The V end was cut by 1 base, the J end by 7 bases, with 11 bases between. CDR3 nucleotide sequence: TGTGCCAGCAGCCAAGCAGGGCTGGGGCAGCCCCAGCATTTT. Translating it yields CASSQAGLGQPQHF.

The CDR3 DNA sequence: TGTGCCAGCAGCTTTGCGAATACCGCAAATTCACCCCTCCACTTT. Translation gives CASSFANTANSPLHF. This chain joins TRBV7-9 and TRBJ1-6; D uncertain. The CDR3 is 15 amino acids. The germline V gene has CDR1 SEHNR and CDR2 FQNEAQ (reference sequence). V was pared by 3 bases and J by 7 bases, with 13 bases between.

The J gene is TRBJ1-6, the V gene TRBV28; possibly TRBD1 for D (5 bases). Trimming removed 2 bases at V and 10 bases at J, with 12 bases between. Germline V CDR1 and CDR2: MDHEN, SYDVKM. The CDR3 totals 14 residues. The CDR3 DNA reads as TGTGCCAGCAGTTTAAGGGGTATCGGGTCACCCCTCCACTTT. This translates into CASSLRGIGSPLHF. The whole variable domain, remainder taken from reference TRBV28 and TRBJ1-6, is DVKVTQSSRYLVKRTGEKVFLECVQDMDHENMFWYRQDPGLGLRLIYFSYDVKMKEKGDIPEGYSVSREKKERFSLILESASTNQTSMYLCASSLRGIGSPLHFGNGTRLTVT.

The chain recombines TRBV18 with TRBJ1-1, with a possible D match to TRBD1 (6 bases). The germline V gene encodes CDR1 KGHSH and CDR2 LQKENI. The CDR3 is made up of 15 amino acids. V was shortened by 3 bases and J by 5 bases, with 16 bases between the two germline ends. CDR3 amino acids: CASSPRLGAWTEAFF. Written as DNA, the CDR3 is TGTGCCAGCTCACCCCGGTTGGGGGCTTGGACTGAAGCTTTCTTT. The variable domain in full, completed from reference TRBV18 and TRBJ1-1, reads NAGVMQNPRHLVRRRGQEARLRCSPMKGHSHVYWYRQLPEEGLKFMVYLQKENIIDESGMPKERFSAEFPKEGPSILRIQQVVRGDSAAYFCASSPRLGAWTEAFFGQGTRLTVV.

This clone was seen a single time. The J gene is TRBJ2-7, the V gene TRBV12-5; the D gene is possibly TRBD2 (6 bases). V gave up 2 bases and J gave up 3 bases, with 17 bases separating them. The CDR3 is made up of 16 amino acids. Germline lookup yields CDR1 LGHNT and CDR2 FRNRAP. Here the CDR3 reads CASGLPQEGRGYEQYF. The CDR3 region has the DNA TGTGCTAGTGGTTTGCCCCAGGAGGGCCGGGGCTACGAGCAGTACTTC.

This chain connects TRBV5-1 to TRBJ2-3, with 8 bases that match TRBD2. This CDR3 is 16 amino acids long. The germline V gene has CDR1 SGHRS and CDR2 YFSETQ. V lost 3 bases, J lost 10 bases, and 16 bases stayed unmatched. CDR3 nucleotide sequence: TGCGCCAGCAGCTCCACTACCGGGACTAGATCCCTAGCGCAGTATTTT. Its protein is CASSSTTGTRSLAQYF.

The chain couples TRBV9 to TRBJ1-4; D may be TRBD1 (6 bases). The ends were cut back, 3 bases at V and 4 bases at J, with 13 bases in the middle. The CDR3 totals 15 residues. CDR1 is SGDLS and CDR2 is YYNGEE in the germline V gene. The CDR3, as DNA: TGTGCCAGCAGCGCAGGACAGAAAAATAATGAAAAACTGTTTTTT. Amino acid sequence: CASSAGQKNNEKLFF.

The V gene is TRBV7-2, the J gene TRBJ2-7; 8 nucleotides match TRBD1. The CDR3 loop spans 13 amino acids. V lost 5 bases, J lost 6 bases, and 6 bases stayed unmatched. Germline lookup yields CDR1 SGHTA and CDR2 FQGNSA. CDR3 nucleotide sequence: TGTGCCAGCAGCCGGACAGGGATGAGCGAGCAGTACTTC. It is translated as CASSRTGMSEQYF.

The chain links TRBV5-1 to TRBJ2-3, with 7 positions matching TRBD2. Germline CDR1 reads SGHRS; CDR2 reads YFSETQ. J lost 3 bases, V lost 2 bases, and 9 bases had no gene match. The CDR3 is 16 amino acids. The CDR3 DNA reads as TGCGCCAGCAGCTTTCCCAGGGCCGGGGGGACAGATACGCAGTATTTT. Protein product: CASSFPRAGGTDTQYF.

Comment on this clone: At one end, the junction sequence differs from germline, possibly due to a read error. The CDR3 is CASRQGAGYNYGYTF. The CDR3 nucleotides read TGCGCCAGCCGCCAAGGGGCGGGATATAACTATGGCTACACCTTC. The chain recombines TRBV4-1 with TRBJ1-2; weak D call: TRBD1 (5 bases). Germline V gives CDR1 MGHRA, CDR2 YSYEKL. CDR3 length: 15 amino acids.

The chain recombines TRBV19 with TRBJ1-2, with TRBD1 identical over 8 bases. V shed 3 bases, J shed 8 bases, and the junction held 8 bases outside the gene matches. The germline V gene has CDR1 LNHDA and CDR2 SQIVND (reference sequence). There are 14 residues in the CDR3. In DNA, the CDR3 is TGTGCCAGTAGTATTGCGACAGGGGAAGGCGGCTACACCTTC. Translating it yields CASSIATGEGGYTF.

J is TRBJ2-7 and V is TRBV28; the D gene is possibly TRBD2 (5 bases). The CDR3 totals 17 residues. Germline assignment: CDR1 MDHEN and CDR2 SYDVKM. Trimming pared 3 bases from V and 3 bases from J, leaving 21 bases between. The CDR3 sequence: CASSFDPVSGKIYEQYF. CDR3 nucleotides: TGTGCCAGCAGTTTTGACCCGGTCTCCGGGAAGATCTACGAGCAGTACTTC.